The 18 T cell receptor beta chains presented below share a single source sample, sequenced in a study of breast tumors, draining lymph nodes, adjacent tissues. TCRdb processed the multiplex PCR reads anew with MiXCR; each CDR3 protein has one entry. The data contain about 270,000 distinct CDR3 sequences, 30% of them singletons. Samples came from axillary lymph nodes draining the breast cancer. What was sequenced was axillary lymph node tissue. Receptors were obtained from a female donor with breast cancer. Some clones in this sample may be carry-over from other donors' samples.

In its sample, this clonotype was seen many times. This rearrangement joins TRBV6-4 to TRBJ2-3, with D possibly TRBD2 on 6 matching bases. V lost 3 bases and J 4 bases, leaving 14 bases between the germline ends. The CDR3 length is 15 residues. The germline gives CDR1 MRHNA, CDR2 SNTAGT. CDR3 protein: CASSDSGSRADTQYF. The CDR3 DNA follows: TGTGCCAGCAGTGATTCCGGGAGTCGTGCAGATACGCAGTATTTT.

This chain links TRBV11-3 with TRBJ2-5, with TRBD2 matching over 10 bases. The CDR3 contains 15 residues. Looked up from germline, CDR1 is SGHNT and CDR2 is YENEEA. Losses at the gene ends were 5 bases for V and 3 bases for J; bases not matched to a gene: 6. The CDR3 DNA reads TGTGCCAGCAGCCTTCTAGCGGGAGCCGAAGAGACCCAGTACTTC. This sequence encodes CASSLLAGAEETQYF.

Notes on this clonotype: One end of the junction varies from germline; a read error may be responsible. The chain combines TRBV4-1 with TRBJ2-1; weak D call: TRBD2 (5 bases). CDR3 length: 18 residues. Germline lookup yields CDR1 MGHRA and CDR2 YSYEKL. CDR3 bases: TGCGCCAGCGGCCAAGGCCCGGTGAGCGGTCTCTCCTACAATGAGCAGTTCTTC. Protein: CASGQGPVSGLSYNEQFF.

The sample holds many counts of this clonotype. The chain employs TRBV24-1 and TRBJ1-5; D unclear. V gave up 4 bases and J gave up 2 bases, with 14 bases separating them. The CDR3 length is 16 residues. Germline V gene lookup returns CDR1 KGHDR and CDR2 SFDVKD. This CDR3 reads CATSDSQSWGNQPQHF. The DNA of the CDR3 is TGTGCCACCAGTGACTCACAGAGTTGGGGCAATCAGCCCCAGCATTTT.

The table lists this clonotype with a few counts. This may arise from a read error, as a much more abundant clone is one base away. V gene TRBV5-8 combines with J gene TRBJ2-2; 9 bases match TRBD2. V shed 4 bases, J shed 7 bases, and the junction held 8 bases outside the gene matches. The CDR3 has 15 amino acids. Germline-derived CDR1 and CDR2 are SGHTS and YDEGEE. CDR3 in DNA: TGTGCCAGCAGCCCTAGCGGGACGGCCGTCGGGGAGCTGTTTTTT. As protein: CASSPSGTAVGELFF.

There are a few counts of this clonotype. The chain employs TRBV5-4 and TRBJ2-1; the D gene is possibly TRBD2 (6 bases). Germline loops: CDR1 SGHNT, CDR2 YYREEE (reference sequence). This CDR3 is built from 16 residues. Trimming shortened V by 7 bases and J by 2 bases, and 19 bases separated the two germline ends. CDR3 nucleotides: TGTGCCAGCCTAAGTAAGGGGCGGGGCCCCTACAATGAGCAGTTCTTC. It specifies CASLSKGRGPYNEQFF.

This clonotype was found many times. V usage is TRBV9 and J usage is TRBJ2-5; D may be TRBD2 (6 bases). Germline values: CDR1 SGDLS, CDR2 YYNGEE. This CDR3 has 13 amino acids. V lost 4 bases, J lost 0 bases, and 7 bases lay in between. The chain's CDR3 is CASSPGDQETQYF. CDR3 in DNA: TGTGCCAGCAGCCCGGGAGACCAAGAGACCCAGTACTTC.

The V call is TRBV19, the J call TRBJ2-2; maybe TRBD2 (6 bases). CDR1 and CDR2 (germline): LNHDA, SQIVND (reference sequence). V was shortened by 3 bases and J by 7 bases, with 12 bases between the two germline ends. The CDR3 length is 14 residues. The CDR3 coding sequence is TGTGCCAGTAGTATTGGGGGGAGGCACGGGGAGCTGTTTTTT. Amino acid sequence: CASSIGGRHGELFF.

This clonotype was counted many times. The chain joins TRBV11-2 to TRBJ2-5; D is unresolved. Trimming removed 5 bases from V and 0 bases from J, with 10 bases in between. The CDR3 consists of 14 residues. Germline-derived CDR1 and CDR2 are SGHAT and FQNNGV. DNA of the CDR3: TGTGCCAGCAGCCTTAGGCCTGACCAAGAGACCCAGTACTTC. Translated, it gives CASSLRPDQETQYF.

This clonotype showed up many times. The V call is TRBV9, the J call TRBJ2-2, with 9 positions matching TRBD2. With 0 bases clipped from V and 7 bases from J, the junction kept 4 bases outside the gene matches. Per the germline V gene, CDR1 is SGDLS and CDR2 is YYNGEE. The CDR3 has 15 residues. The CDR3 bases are TGTGCCAGCAGCGTAGATGCGGGAGGGATCGGGGAGCTGTTTTTT. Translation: CASSVDAGGIGELFF.

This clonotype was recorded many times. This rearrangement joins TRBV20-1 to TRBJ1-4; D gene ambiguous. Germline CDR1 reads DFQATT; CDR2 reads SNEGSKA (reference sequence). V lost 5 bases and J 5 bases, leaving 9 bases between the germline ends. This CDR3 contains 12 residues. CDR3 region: CSAPGNNEKLFF. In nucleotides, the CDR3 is TGCAGTGCTCCCGGGAACAATGAAAAACTGTTTTTT.

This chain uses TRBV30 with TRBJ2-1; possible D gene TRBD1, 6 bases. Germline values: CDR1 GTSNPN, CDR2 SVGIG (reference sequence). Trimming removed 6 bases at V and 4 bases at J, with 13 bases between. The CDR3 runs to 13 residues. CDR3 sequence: CACLGGSYNEQFF. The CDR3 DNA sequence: TGTGCCTGCCTAGGGGGTTCTTACAATGAGCAGTTCTTC.

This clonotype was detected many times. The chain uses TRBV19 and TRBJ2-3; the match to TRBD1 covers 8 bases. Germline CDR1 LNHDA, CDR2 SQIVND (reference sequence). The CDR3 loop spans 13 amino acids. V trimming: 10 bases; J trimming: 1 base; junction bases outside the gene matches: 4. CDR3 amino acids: CATGQAGTDTQYF. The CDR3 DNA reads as TGTGCCACGGGACAGGCGGGCACAGATACGCAGTATTTT.

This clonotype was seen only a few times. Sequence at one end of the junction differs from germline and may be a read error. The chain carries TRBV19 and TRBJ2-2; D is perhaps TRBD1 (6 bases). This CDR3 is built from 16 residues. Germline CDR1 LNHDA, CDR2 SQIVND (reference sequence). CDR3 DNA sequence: TGTGCCAGTAGAGGGCTTAGACAGGCGACCACCGGGGAGCTGTCTTTT. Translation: CASRGLRQATTGELSF.

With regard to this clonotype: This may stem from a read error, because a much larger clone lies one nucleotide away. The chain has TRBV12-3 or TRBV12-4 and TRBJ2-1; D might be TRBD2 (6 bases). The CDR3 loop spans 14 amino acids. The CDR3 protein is CASSAGLSYDEQFF. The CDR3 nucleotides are TGTGCCAGCAGTGCGGGACTTTCCTACGATGAGCAGTTCTTC.

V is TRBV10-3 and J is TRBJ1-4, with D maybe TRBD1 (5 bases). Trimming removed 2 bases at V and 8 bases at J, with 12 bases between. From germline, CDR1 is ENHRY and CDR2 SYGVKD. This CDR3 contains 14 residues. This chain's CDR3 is CAISEGIGGEKLFF. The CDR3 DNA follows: TGTGCCATCAGTGAGGGGATCGGGGGAGAAAAACTGTTTTTT.

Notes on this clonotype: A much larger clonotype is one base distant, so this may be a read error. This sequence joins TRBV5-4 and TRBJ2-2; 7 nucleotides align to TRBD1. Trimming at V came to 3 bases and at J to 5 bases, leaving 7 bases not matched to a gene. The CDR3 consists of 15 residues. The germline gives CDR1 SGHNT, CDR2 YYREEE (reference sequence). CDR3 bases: TGTGCCAGCAGCTACGGGACAGCGCGGACCGGGGAGCTGTTTTTT. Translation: CASSYGTARTGELFF.

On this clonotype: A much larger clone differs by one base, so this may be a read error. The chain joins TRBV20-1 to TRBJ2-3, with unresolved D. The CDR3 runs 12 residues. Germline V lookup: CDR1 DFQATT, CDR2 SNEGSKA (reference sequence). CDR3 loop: CSGTINTDTPYF. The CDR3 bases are TGCAGTGGGACGATAAATACAGATACGCCGTATTTT.